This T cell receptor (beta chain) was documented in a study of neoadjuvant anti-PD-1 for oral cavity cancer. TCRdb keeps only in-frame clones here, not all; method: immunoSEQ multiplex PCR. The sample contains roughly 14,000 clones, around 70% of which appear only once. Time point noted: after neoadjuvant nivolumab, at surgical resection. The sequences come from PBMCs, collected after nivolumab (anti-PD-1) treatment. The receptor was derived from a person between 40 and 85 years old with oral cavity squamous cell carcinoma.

The chain's CDR3 is CASSVAGLAANNEQFF. CDR3 DNA: TGCGCCAGCAGCGTAGCGGGACTAGCGGCAAACAATGAGCAGTTCTTC. The chain is built from TRBV5-1 and TRBJ2-1; TRBD2 agrees at 11 bases. The CDR3 extends over 16 amino acids. Germline assignment: CDR1 SGHRS and CDR2 YFSETQ. The trim removed 4 bases at V and 5 bases at J, leaving 8 bases unmatched.